A selection of T cell receptor beta chains follows, all from one sample in a study of identical twins. TCRdb recomputed calls from the 5' RACE reads with MiXCR, one row per CDR3 protein. The table records some 320,000 distinct CDR3 sequences, roughly 12% of them present only once. The data were also submitted as part of a second study, on yellow fever vaccine responses in identical twins.

Sequenced input: CD8+ T cells sorted from blood. These receptors all stem from a woman aged 18 to 35 in good health. Both conserved end residues are part of each CDR3. A D gene is named only where the DNA matches it firmly. Clone size is shown for a subset of rows, as once, few, many or a class of expanded clone.

- - TRBJ2-1 TRBV4-1 CASSQASGSAPLSSYNEQFF TGCGCCAGCAGCCAAGCTAGTGGGTCCGCTCCCTTGAGCTCCTACAATGAGCAGTTCTTC
TRBD1 many TRBJ2-3 TRBV12-3/TRBV12-4 CASSSWTGRSTDTQYF TGTGCCAGCAGTTCCTGGACAGGGCGTAGCACAGATACGCAGTATTTT
- few TRBJ1-5 TRBV28 CASSPTGGTQPQHF TGTGCCAGCAGCCCGACGGGGGGGACCCAGCCCCAGCATTTT
- many TRBJ2-4 TRBV10-3 CAISDRGQDIQYF TGTGCCATCAGCGATAGGGGCCAGGACATTCAGTACTTC
- few TRBJ1-2 TRBV20-1 CSARYGYTF TGCAGTGCTAGATATGGCTACACCTTC
TRBD2 - TRBJ2-7 TRBV4-1 CASSLLSSGLPSYEQYF TGCGCCAGCAGCCTCCTCTCTAGCGGGCTGCCCTCCTACGAGCAGTACTTC
TRBD1 - TRBJ1-1 TRBV9 CASSPKPGQGTEAFF TGTGCCAGCAGCCCCAAACCGGGACAGGGGACTGAAGCTTTCTTT
- many TRBJ2-5 TRBV7-8 CASSSQVYQETQYF TGTGCCAGCAGCTCACAGGTTTACCAAGAGACCCAGTACTTC
TRBD2 - TRBJ2-3 TRBV3-1 CASSQLVRTSGDTDTQYF TGTGCCAGCAGCCAACTAGTTCGGACTAGCGGGGATACAGATACGCAGTATTTT
- few TRBJ1-5 TRBV4-2 CASSQDVRGGNQPQHF TGTGCCAGCAGCCAAGATGTCAGGGGAGGCAATCAGCCCCAGCATTTT
- - TRBJ1-4 TRBV7-9 CASSLEASLNEKLFF TGTGCCAGCAGCTTAGAAGCCAGCCTAAATGAAAAACTGTTTTTT
- - TRBJ2-1 TRBV6-1 CASSEVRSGNEQFF TGTGCCAGCAGTGAAGTTAGGTCGGGGAATGAGCAGTTCTTC
- few TRBJ2-7 TRBV5-1 CASSLRGGGGTEQYF TGCGCCAGCAGCTTGCGGGGCGGAGGCGGTACCGAGCAGTACTTC
- - TRBJ2-5 TRBV28 CASSQGAGRYF TGTGCCAGCAGCCAAGGAGCCGGTCGGTACTTC
- few TRBJ2-7 TRBV6-5 CASSSRLEGYEQYF TGTGCCAGCAGTTCCAGACTAGAGGGGTACGAGCAGTACTTC
TRBD2 - TRBJ2-5 TRBV4-1 CASSPDGSGAEETQYF TGCGCCAGCAGCCCCGACGGTAGCGGGGCAGAAGAGACCCAGTACTTC
TRBD1 - TRBJ2-1 TRBV5-6 CASSNTGGASHEQFF TGTGCCAGCAGCAACACAGGGGGCGCGTCCCATGAGCAGTTCTTC
- - TRBJ2-1 TRBV5-6 CASSFGGRVSYNEQFF TGTGCCAGCAGCTTTGGTGGGAGAGTTTCCTACAATGAGCAGTTCTTC
TRBD2 - TRBJ2-3 TRBV20-1 CSGLAGELSTDTQYF TGCAGTGGGCTAGCGGGGGAACTTAGCACAGATACGCAGTATTTT
- few TRBJ2-7 TRBV12-3/TRBV12-4 CASSPRATPSYEQYF TGTGCCAGCAGTCCAAGGGCTACCCCGAGCTACGAGCAGTACTTC
- few TRBJ2-1 TRBV6-1 CASSGLLGGEQFF TGTGCCAGCAGTGGCCTGCTAGGGGGTGAGCAGTTCTTC
- - TRBJ2-3 TRBV12-3/TRBV12-4 CASSPLSGTDTQYF TGTGCCAGCAGTCCCCTTAGCGGAACAGATACGCAGTATTTT
TRBD2 - TRBJ2-1 TRBV20-1 CSARGTSGGTAYNEQFF TGCAGTGCTAGGGGGACTAGCGGCGGTACAGCCTACAATGAGCAGTTCTTC
- - TRBJ2-7 TRBV21-1 CASSKVTGTSDEQYF TGTGCCAGCAGCAAAGTTACCGGGACATCAGACGAGCAGTACTTC
TRBD1 - TRBJ2-7 TRBV28 CASSLQGARDEQYF TGTGCCAGCAGTCTACAGGGGGCGAGGGACGAGCAGTACTTC
- - TRBJ1-2 TRBV6-1 CASSEILLGARGYTF TGTGCCAGCAGTGAAATTCTTTTGGGGGCGAGGGGCTACACCTTC
- many TRBJ2-7 TRBV5-1 CASSVGATYEQYF TGCGCCAGCAGTGTGGGAGCCACCTACGAGCAGTACTTC
- few TRBJ1-6 TRBV6-4 CASSAQGNSPLHF TGTGCCAGCAGTGCCCAGGGGAATTCACCCCTCCACTTT
- few TRBJ2-3 TRBV5-6 CASSHDSSRFVDTQYF TGTGCCAGCAGCCACGATTCGTCCAGGTTCGTCGATACGCAGTATTTT
- few TRBJ2-1 TRBV14 CASVDFAEQFF TGTGCCAGCGTAGATTTCGCTGAGCAGTTCTTC
- many TRBJ1-1 TRBV20-1 CSATTAGAWNTEAFF TGCAGTGCAACCACGGCGGGGGCCTGGAACACTGAAGCTTTCTTT